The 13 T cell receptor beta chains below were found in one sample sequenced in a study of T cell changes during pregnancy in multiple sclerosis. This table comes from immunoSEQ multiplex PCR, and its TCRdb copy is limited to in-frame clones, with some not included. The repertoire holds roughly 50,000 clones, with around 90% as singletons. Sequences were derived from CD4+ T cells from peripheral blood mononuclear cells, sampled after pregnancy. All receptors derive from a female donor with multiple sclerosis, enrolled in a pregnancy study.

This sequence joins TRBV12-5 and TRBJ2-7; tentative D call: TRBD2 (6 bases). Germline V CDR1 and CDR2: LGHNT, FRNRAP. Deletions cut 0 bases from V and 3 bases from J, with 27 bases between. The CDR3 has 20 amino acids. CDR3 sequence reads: CASGLVIGLLAERNHYEQYF. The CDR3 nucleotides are TGTGCTAGTGGTTTGGTAATTGGATTGTTAGCGGAAAGAAACCACTACGAGCAGTACTTC.

CDR3 residues: CASSLDSRFLEAFF. As DNA, the CDR3 is TGTGCCAGTAGTCTTGACAGTAGATTCCTTGAAGCTTTCTTT. The chain employs TRBV19 and TRBJ1-1; perhaps TRBD1 as D (5 bases). CDR1 LNHDA and CDR2 SQIVND come from the germline V gene (reference sequence). This CDR3 contains 14 residues. Trimming removed 5 bases at V and 7 bases at J, with 17 bases between.

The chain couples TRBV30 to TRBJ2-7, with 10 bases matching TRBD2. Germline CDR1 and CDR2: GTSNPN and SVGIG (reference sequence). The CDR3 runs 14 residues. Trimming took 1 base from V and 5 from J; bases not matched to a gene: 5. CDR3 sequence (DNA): TGTGCCTGGAGTGGGGGACTAGCGTTCCACGAGCAGTACTTC. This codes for CAWSGGLAFHEQYF.

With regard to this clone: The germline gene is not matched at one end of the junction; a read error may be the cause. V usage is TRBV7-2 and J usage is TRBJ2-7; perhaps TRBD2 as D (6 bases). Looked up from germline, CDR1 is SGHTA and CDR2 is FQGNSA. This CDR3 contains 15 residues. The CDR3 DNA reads TGTGCCAGCAGCTTATCGGCGGGATATCTGGGGTATTTGCACTTC. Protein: CASSLSAGYLGYLHF.

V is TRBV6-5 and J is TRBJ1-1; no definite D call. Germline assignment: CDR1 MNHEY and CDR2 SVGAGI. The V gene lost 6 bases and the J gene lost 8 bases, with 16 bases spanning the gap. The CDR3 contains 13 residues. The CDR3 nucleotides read TGTGCCAGCAGGGTGGGCATACCGTCCGAAGCTTTCTTT. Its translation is CASRVGIPSEAFF.

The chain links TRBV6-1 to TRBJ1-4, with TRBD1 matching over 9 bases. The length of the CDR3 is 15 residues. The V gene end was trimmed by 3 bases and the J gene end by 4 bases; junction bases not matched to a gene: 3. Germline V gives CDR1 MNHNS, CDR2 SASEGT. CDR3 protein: CASSDPGQGNEKLFF. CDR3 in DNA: TGTGCCAGCAGTGACCCGGGACAGGGTAATGAAAAACTGTTTTTT.

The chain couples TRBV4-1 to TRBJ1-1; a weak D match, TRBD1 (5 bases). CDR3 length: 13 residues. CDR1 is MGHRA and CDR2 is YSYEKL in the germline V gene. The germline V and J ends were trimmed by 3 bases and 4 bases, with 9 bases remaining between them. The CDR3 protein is CASSHDGGTEAFF. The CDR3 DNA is TGCGCCAGCAGCCATGACGGGGGCACTGAAGCTTTCTTT.

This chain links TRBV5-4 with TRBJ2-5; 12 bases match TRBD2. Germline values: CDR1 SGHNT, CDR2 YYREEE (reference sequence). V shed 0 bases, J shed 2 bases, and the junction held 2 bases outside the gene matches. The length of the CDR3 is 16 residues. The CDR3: CASSLALAGGQETQYF. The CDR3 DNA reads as TGTGCCAGCAGCTTGGCTCTAGCGGGAGGGCAAGAGACCCAGTACTTC.

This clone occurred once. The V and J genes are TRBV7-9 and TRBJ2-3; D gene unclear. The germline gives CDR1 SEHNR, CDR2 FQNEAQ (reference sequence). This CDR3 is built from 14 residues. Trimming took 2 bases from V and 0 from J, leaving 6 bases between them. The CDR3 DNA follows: TGTGCCAGCAGCTTAAGTCAGAGCACAGATACGCAGTATTTT. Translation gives CASSLSQSTDTQYF.

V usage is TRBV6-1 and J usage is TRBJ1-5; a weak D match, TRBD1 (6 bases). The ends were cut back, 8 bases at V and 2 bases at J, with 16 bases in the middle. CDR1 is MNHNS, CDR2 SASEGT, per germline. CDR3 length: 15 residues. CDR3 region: CASRTRGEGNQPQHF. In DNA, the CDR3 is TGTGCCAGCCGGACCAGGGGAGAGGGCAATCAGCCCCAGCATTTT.

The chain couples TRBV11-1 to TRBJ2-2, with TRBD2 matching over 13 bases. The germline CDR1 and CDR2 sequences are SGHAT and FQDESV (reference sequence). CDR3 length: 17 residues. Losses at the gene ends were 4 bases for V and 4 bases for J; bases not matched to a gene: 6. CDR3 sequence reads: CASSSGLAGVGTGELFF. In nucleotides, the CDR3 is TGTGCCAGCAGCTCCGGACTAGCGGGAGTGGGCACCGGGGAGCTGTTTTTT.

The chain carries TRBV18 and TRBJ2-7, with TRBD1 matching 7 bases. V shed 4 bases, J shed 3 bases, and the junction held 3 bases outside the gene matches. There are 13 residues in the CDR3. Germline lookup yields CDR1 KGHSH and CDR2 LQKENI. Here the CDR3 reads CASSQGQSYEQYF. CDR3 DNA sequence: TGTGCCAGCTCACAGGGACAGAGCTACGAGCAGTACTTC.

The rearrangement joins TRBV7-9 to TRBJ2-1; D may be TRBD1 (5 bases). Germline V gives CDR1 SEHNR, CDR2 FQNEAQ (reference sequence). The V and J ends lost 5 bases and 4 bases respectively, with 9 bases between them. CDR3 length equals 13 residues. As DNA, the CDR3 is TGTGCCAGCAGCATCGACAGTTACAATGAGCAGTTCTTC. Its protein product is CASSIDSYNEQFF.